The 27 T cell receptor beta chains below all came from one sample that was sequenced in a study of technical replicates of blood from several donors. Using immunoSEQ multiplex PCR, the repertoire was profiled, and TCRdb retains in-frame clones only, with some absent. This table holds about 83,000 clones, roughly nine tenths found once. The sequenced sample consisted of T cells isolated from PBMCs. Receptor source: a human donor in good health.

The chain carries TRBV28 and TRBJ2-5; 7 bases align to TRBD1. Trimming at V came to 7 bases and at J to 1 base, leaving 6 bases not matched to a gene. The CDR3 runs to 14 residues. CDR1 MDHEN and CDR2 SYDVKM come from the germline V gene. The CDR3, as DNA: TGTGCCAGCACCCAAGGGACAGCCCAAGAGACCCAGTACTTC. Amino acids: CASTQGTAQETQYF.

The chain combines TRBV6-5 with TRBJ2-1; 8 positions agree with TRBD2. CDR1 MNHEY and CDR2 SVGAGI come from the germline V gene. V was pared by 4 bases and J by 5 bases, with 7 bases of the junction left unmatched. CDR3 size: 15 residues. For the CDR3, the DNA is TGTGCCAGCAGTTTACTGGTTAGCGGGAACAATGAGCAGTTCTTC. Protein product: CASSLLVSGNNEQFF.

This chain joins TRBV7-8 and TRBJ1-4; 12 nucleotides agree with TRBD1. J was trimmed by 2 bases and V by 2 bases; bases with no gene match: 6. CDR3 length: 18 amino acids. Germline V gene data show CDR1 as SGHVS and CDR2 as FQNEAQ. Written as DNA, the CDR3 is TGTGCCAGCAGCTTATATGGGGGACAGGGGGCCACTAATGAAAAACTGTTTTTT. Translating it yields CASSLYGGQGATNEKLFF.

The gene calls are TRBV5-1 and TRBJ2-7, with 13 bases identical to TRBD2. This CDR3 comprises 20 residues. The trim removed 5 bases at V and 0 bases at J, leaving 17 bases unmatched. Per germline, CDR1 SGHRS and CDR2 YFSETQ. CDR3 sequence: CASSPGLAGMSLGASYEQYF. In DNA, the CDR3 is TGCGCCAGCAGTCCGGGACTAGCGGGAATGAGCCTTGGGGCCTCCTACGAGCAGTACTTC.

The CDR3 sequence: CSVEPVDKYGYTF. The CDR3 DNA reads as TGCAGCGTTGAGCCTGTAGATAAGTATGGCTACACCTTC. The V and J genes are TRBV29-1 and TRBJ1-2; D unresolved. There are 13 residues in the CDR3. The V and J ends lost 3 bases and 5 bases respectively, with 13 bases between them. CDR1 and CDR2 from the germline V gene are SQVTM and ANQGSEA.

CDR3 DNA: TGTGCCAGCAGCTTAGGGAGGAACTCCTACGAGCAGTACTTC. This encodes CASSLGRNSYEQYF. The gene calls are TRBV7-8 and TRBJ2-7, with D possibly being TRBD2 (5 bases). CDR1 and CDR2 from the germline V gene are SGHVS and FQNEAQ. The germline V and J ends were trimmed by 1 base and 0 bases, with 7 bases remaining between them. The length of the CDR3 is 14 residues. The whole variable domain, filled in from reference TRBV7-8 and TRBJ2-7, reads GAGVSQSPRYKVAKRGQDVALRCDPISGHVSLFWYQQALGQGPEFLTYFQNEAQLDKSGLPSDRFFAERPEGSVSTLKIQRTQQEDSAVYLCASSLGRNSYEQYFGPGTRLTVT.

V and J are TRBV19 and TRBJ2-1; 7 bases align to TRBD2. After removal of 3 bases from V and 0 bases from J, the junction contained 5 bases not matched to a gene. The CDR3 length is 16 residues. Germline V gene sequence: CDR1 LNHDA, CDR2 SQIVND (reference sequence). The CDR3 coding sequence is TGTGCCAGTAGTATGCTAGCGGAGAGCTCCTACAATGAGCAGTTCTTC. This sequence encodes CASSMLAESSYNEQFF.

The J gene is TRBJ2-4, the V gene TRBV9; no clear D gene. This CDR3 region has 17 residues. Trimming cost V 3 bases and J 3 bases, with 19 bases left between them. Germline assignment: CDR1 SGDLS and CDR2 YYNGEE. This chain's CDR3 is CASSASPVSGGKNIQYF. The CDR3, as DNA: TGTGCCAGCAGCGCGAGCCCGGTGTCAGGTGGCAAAAACATTCAGTACTTC.

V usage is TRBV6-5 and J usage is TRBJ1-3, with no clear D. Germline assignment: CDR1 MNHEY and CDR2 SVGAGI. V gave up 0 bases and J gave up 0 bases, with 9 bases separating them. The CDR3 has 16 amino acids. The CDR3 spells CASSYSAILSGNTIYF. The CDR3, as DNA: TGTGCCAGCAGTTACTCAGCCATCCTCTCTGGAAACACCATATATTTT.

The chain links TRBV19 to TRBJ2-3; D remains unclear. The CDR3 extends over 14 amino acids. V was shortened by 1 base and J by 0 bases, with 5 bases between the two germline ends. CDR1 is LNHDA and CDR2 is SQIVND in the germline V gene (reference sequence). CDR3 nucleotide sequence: TGTGCCAGTAGTATAGGCGCCAGCACAGATACGCAGTATTTT. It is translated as CASSIGASTDTQYF. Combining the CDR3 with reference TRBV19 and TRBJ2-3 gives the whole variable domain DGGITQSPKYLFRKEGQNVTLSCEQNLNHDAMYWYRQDPGQGLRLIYYSQIVNDFQKGDIAEGYSVSREKKESFPLTVTSAQKNPTAFYLCASSIGASTDTQYFGPGTRLTVL.

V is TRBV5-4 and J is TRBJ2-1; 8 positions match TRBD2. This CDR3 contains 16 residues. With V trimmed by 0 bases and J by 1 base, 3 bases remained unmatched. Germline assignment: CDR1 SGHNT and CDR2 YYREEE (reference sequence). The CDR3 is CASSLAGGASYNEQFF. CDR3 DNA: TGTGCCAGCAGCTTGGCCGGGGGGGCGTCCTACAATGAGCAGTTCTTC.

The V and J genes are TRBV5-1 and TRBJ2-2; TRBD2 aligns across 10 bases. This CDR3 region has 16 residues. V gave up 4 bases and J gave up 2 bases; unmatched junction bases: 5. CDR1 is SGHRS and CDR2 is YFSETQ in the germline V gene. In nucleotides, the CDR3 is TGCGCCAGCAGCAAACTAGCGGGGCAAAACACCGGGGAGCTGTTTTTT. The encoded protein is CASSKLAGQNTGELFF.

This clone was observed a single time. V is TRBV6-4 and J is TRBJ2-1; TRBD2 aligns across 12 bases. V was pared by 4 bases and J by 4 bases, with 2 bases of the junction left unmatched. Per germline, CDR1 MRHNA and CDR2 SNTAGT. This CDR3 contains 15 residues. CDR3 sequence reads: CASSGLAGGYNEQFF. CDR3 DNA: TGTGCCAGCAGTGGCCTAGCGGGAGGGTACAATGAGCAGTTCTTC.

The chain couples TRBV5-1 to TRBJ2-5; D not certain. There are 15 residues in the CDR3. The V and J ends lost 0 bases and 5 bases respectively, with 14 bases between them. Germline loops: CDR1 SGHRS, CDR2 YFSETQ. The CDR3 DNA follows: TGCGCCAGCAGCTTGGGAACCCACCCCGGTGAGACCCAGTACTTC. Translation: CASSLGTHPGETQYF. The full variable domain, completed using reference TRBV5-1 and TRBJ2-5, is KAGVTQTPRYLIKTRGQQVTLSCSPISGHRSVSWYQQTPGQGLQFLFEYFSETQRNKGNFPGRFSGRQFSNSRSEMNVSTLELGDSALYLCASSLGTHPGETQYFGPGTRLLVL.

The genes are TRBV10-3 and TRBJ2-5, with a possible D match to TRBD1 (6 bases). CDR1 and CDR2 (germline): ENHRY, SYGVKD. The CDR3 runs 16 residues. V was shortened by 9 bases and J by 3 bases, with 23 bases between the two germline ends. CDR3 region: CAIKPRPGTSKETQYF. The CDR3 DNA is TGTGCCATAAAGCCCAGACCCGGGACATCGAAAGAGACCCAGTACTTC.

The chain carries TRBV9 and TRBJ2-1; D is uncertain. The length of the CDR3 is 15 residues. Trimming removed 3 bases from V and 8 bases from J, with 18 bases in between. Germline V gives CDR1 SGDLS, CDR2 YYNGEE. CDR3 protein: CASSDSNPTLDEQFF. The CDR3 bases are TGTGCCAGCAGCGACTCGAACCCGACCCTAGATGAGCAGTTCTTC. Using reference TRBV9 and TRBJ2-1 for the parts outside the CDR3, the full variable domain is DSGVTQTPKHLITATGQRVTLRCSPRSGDLSVYWYQQSLDQGLQFLIQYYNGEERAKGNILERFSAQQFPDLHSELNLSSLELGDSALYFCASSDSNPTLDEQFFGPGTRLTVL.

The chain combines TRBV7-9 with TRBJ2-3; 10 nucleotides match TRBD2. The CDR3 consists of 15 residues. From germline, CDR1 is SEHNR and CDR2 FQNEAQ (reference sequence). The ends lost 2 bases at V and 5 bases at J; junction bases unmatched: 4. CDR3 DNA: TGTGCCAGCAGCTTAAGCGGGGGGGCAGGAGATACGCAGTATTTT. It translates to CASSLSGGAGDTQYF.

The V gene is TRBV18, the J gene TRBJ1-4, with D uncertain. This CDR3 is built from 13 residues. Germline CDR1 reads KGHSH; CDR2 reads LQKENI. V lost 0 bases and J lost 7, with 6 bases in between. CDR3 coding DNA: TGTGCCAGCTCACCACCGGGAGTTGAAAAACTGTTTTTT. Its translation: CASSPPGVEKLFF.

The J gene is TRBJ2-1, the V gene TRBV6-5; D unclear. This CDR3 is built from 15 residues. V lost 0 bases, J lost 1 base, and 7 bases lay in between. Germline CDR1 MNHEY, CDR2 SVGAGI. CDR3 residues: CASSYSGVSYNEQFF. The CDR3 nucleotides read TGTGCCAGCAGTTACTCAGGAGTTTCCTACAATGAGCAGTTCTTC.

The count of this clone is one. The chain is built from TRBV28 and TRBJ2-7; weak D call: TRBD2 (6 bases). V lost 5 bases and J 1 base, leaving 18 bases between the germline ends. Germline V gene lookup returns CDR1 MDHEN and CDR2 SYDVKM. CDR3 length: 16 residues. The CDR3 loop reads CASSPGFLEGSYEQYF. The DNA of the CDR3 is TGTGCCAGCAGTCCCGGTTTTTTGGAGGGATCCTACGAGCAGTACTTC.

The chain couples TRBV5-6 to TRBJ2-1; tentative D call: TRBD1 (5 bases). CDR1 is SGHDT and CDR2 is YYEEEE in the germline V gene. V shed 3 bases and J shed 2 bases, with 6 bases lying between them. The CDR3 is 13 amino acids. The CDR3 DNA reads TGTGCCAGCAGCTCAGGGACCTACAATGAGCAGTTCTTC. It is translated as CASSSGTYNEQFF.

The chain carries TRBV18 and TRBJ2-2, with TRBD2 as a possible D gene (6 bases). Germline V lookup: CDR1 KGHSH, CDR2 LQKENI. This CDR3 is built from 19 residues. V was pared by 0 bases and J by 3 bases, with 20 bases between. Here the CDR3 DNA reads TGTGCCAGCTCACCACCGAGACCCATGACTAGACATTACACCGGGGAGCTGTTTTTT. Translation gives CASSPPRPMTRHYTGELFF.

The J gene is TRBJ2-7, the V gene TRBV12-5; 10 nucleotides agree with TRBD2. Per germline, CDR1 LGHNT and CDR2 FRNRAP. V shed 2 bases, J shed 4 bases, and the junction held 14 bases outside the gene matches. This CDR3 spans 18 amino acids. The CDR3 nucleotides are TGTGCTAGTGGTTTGACCCCAACCGGGACTAGCGTTTTATACGAGCAGTACTTC. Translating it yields CASGLTPTGTSVLYEQYF.

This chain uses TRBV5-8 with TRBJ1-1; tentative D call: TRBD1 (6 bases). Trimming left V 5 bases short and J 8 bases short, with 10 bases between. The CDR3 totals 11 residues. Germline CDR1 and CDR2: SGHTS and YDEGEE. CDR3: CASRGAKEAFF. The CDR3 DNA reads TGTGCCAGCAGGGGGGCTAAGGAAGCTTTCTTT.

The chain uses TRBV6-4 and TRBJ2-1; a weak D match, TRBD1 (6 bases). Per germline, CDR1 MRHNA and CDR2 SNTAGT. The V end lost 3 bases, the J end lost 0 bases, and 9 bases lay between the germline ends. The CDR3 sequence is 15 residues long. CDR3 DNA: TGTGCCAGCAGTGAAGAGGACAGCTCCTACAATGAGCAGTTCTTC. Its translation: CASSEEDSSYNEQFF.

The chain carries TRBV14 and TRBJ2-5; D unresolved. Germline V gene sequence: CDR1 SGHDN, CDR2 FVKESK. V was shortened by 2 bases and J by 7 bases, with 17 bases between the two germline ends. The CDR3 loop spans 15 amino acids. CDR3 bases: TGTGCCAGCAGCCAATGGGCACATACCGGTGGGACCCAGTACTTC. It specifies CASSQWAHTGGTQYF.

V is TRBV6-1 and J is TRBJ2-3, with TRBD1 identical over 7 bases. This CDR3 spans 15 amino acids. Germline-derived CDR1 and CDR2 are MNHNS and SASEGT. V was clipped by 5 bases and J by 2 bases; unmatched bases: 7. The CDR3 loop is CASSLPGGYTDTQYF. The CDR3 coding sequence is TGTGCCAGCAGTCTCCCAGGGGGTTACACAGATACGCAGTATTTT.